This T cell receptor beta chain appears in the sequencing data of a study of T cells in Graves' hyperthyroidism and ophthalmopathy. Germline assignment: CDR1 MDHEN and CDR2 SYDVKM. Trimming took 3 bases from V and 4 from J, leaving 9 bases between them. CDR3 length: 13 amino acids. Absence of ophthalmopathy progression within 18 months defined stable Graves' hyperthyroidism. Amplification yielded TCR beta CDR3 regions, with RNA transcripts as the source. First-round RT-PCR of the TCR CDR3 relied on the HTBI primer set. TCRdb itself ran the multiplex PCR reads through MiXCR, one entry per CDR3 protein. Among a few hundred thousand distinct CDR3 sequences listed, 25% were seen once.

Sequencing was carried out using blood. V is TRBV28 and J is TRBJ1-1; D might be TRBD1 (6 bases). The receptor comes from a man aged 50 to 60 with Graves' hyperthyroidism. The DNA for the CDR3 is TGTGCCAGCAGTTTCCAGGGGTCCACTGAAGCTTTCTTT. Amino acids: CASSFQGSTEAFF.